This TCR beta chain was obtained from a study of read filtering for tumor transcriptome and immune sequencing (dated by TCRdb to about 2020). For the study in its entirety: The cohort was composed of 17 to 20 male and 14 female patients, with a mean age of roughly 61 years and an age range of about 40 to 90. By revised international staging, about 8 patients were R-ISS I, under 20 were R-ISS II and more than five were R-ISS III. Per sample, about 4.05 to 10.27 million TCR-region mapped reads were obtained with IR-seq, compared with only about 80 to 1,400 with RNA-seq. The study compared TCR repertoires from targeted immune repertoire sequencing and bulk whole-transcriptome sequencing run on the same bone marrow samples. One main goal was a read-filtering strategy for immune repertoire data, in particular deciding whether clonotypes backed by only one read should be removed. Whole-transcriptome libraries were prepared with the TruSeq RNA Access Library Prep Kit after DNase treatment.

Every patient had bone marrow sampled at the time of active disease. Bone marrow mononuclear cells were isolated by Ficoll-Hypaque density gradient centrifugation. Myeloma plasma cells were removed and CD138-negative cells were collected by negative selection after labeling with CD138 magnetic microbeads on a MACS separator. The purity of the isolated cells was checked by flow cytometry with CD138 antibodies on an Attune NxT. TRIzol reagent was used to extract total RNA, and a NanoDrop spectrophotometer was used to quantify the extracted RNA. Paired RNA-seq and IR-seq were performed on the CD138-negative bone marrow sample of each patient. The Immunoverse kit was used to build TCR libraries from about 430 ng RNA, with molecular barcoded adaptors covering alpha/delta and beta/gamma chains. TCR library preparation used the same RNA that was used for transcriptome sequencing. Sequencing of the TCR libraries was done on an Illumina HiSeq 4000 with 2 x 150 cycles. The original methods were these. TCR reads were aligned to human V, D, J and C references and assembled into CDR3 clonotypes with MiXCR, including quality filtering and error correction. The tcR package in R was used to analyze clonotype counts and gene usage diversity. For inspection of raw mapping reads, RNA-seq reads were mapped by STAR aligner version 2.5.3a onto GRCh37 of the human genome. IR-seq fastq files were randomly downsampled with Seqtk 1.3 to test the effect of sequencing depth on detected clonotypes. TCRdb reanalyzed the raw reads on its own, using fastp at Q25 for trimming and MiXCR for clone calling, and kept in-frame beta chains. One record per CDR3 amino acid sequence lists the most common genes and DNA. Here the V and J calls rest on TCRdb's processing, not on the authors' analysis. A total of 50,000 to 65,000 distinct CDR3 sequences appear in this sample, around 19% of them only once. The ten largest clones represent roughly 10% of the sample.

From a lookup of the germline V gene (reference sequence), CDR1 and CDR2 are SEHNR and FQNEAQ. Inclusive of the bounding cysteine and phenylalanine, the CDR3 is 15 residues long. CDR3 DNA only is kept here, 45 bases in frame from base 1. V loses 1 base, J loses 1 base, and the germline ends lie 10 bases apart. What the study reported, not specific to this receptor: Single-read clonotypes made up about 80% of clonotypes but only approximately 3.2% of total reads in IR-seq, compared with roughly 70% of clonotypes and 35% to 45% of reads in RNA-seq. The sorted CD138-negative fraction was composed of a mixed bone marrow immune population rather than of purified T cells. Compared with RNA-seq, IR-seq captured clonotypes at much higher depth and more reliably, and a smaller IR-seq throughput was enough to identify most shared clonotypes. When single-read clonotypes were removed, the proportions of shared clonotypes in IR-seq and RNA-seq correlated more strongly.

This clonotype was recorded many times. This receptor's antigen is unknown. It has no much larger one-base neighbor in the sample; base qualities were not kept. The TCR originated in a donor aged 40 or older with multiple myeloma. The sequencing input was a population of CD138-negative cells sorted from bone marrow. In light of the paper, this sample's cell subset or site label describes: bone marrow mononuclear cells depleted of CD138+ plasma/myeloma cells by negative magnetic selection. The sequence is built from TRBV7-9 and TRBJ1-1; TRBD1 is possibly the D segment (6 matching bases). The CDR3 has the sequence CASSLDLGANTEAFF. The DNA sequence is as follows: TGTGCCAGCAGCTTAGATTTGGGGGCGAACACTGAAGCTTTCTTT.